Here is one T cell receptor beta chain with its context. Its antigen remains unknown. The data originate from a study of T cells expressing NK-cell markers. On the study more broadly: From sorted CD3+CD56+NKG2C+, CD3+CD56+NKG2C- and CD3+CD56-NKG2C+ T cells came the TCR beta repertoires. Serological testing identified most of the eight sequenced donors as HCMV-seropositive and one as seronegative.

Regarding the study as a whole: Dominant NKG2C+ clonotype frequencies of about 1.0-7.0% of CD8+ T cells were measured in five or six donors.

Germline V gives CDR1 MNHEY, CDR2 SVGAGI. CDR3 size: 13 residues. Following a re-call of the 5' RACE reads, TCRdb has one entry per CDR3 protein and lacks DNA. The listing records 150,000 to 180,000 distinct CDR3 sequences. The receptor's source is a woman in her 50s in good health. Source material: blood T cells: a sorted CD56 or NKG2C T cell subset, CD4+ or CD8+ T cells, or bulk PBMC T cells (not recorded which). The chain has TRBV6-5 and TRBJ2-2. CDR3 amino acids: CASSRLRTGELFF.